Shown below are 19 T cell receptor beta chains from a single sample sequenced in a study of CD8 T cells in Susac syndrome. cDNA came from about 0.5 to 1 ug RNA primed by random hexamers. TCRdb fed the immunoSEQ multiplex PCR reads into MiXCR, producing one record per CDR3 protein. Of 110,000 or so distinct CDR3 sequences listed, 92% are singletons. The specimen was CD4+ T cells from PBMCs. These receptors all stem from a human donor in good health.

The chain has TRBV29-1 and TRBJ2-6; D uncertain. The CDR3 loop spans 14 amino acids. Trimming shortened V by 4 bases and J by 2 bases, and 9 bases separated the two germline ends. Germline CDR1 reads SQVTM; CDR2 reads ANQGSEA. The CDR3 loop reads CSVGGPTGANVLTF. The DNA of the CDR3 is TGCAGCGTTGGGGGTCCCACTGGGGCCAACGTCCTGACTTTC.

This rearrangement joins TRBV6-6 to TRBJ1-5; D not certain. With 6 bases removed from V and 3 bases from J, the gap between germline ends came to 15 bases. The CDR3 consists of 15 residues. Germline CDR1 is MNHNY and CDR2 is SVGAGI (reference sequence). CDR3 protein: CASSSGIGFNQPQHF. CDR3 coding DNA: TGTGCCAGCAGCTCCGGAATAGGTTTCAATCAGCCCCAGCATTTT.

The rearrangement uses TRBV2 and TRBJ1-1; unclear D gene. Trimming cost V 2 bases and J 0 bases, with 7 bases left between them. Germline CDR1 and CDR2: SNHLY and FYNNEI. There are 14 residues in the CDR3. CDR3 amino acids: CASSEQEMNTEAFF. CDR3 DNA sequence: TGTGCCAGCAGTGAACAGGAAATGAACACTGAAGCTTTCTTT.

This clonotype has a handful of counts. The chain employs TRBV7-2 and TRBJ1-2, with D possibly being TRBD1 (6 bases). Trimming left V 5 bases short and J 5 bases short, with 12 bases between. The germline V gene encodes CDR1 SGHTA and CDR2 FQGNSA. CDR3 length: 13 amino acids. The CDR3, as DNA: TGTGCCAGCAGCGGGCGACAGGATTATGGCTACACCTTC. Amino acids: CASSGRQDYGYTF.

The chain carries TRBV6-2 or TRBV6-3 and TRBJ1-5; D unresolved. Trimming removed 5 bases from V and 4 bases from J, with 15 bases in between. This CDR3 has 15 residues. Germline V lookup: CDR1 MNHEY, CDR2 SVGEGT. CDR3: CASSTDFTGNQPQHF. The CDR3 DNA follows: TGTGCCAGCAGTACGGACTTTACCGGGAATCAGCCCCAGCATTTT.

This clonotype was observed once. This chain connects TRBV2 to TRBJ1-2; TRBD1 is a possible D gene (6 bases). This CDR3 is built from 12 residues. The germline CDR1 and CDR2 sequences are SNHLY and FYNNEI. With 7 bases removed from V and 4 bases from J, the gap between germline ends came to 10 bases. Here the CDR3 reads CASKEGVYGYTF. DNA for the CDR3: TGTGCCAGCAAGGAGGGGGTCTATGGCTACACCTTC.

V and J are TRBV18 and TRBJ1-1, with D perhaps matching TRBD1 (6 bases). This CDR3 contains 15 residues. The germline V gene encodes CDR1 KGHSH and CDR2 LQKENI. V shed 1 base and J shed 5 bases, with 14 bases lying between them. The CDR3 sequence: CASSPLQGDVTEAFF. CDR3 nucleotides: TGTGCCAGCTCACCACTACAGGGTGATGTAACTGAAGCTTTCTTT.

This clonotype was counted a single time. The chain has TRBV7-2 and TRBJ2-7; no reliable D call. The V and J ends lost 5 bases and 3 bases respectively, with 5 bases between them. Germline V gene data show CDR1 as SGHTA and CDR2 as FQGNSA. The CDR3 is made up of 11 amino acids. The CDR3 DNA reads as TGTGCCAGCAGCCGACGCTACGAGCAGTACTTC. It specifies CASSRRYEQYF.

CDR3 sequence (DNA): TGTGCCAGCAGCATACGACAGTTCGGCTATGGCTACACCTTC. This sequence encodes CASSIRQFGYGYTF. The rearrangement joins TRBV14 to TRBJ1-2, with D tentatively TRBD1 (5 bases). Trimming cost V 5 bases and J 4 bases, with 14 bases left between them. CDR3 size: 14 residues. Per the germline V gene, CDR1 is SGHDN and CDR2 is FVKESK.

This clonotype was counted once. This chain joins TRBV7-8 and TRBJ2-7, with D unresolved. The CDR3 is 14 residues long. The ends were cut back, 1 base at V and 4 bases at J, with 11 bases in the middle. Germline V gives CDR1 SGHVS, CDR2 FQNEAQ. The CDR3 DNA is TGTGCCAGCAGCTTAGAAAGGGCCTCTTACGAGCAGTACTTC. This encodes CASSLERASYEQYF. The entire variable domain, with the rest obtained from reference TRBV7-8 and TRBJ2-7, is as follows: GAGVSQSPRYKVAKRGQDVALRCDPISGHVSLFWYQQALGQGPEFLTYFQNEAQLDKSGLPSDRFFAERPEGSVSTLKIQRTQQEDSAVYLCASSLERASYEQYFGPGTRLTVT.

The chain recombines TRBV29-1 with TRBJ2-1; 11 bases are a match to TRBD1. Per the germline V gene, CDR1 is SQVTM and CDR2 is ANQGSEA. The J segment lost 6 bases and the V segment lost 4 bases, leaving 8 bases of the junction unmatched. The CDR3 is 15 residues long. CDR3 coding DNA: TGCAGCGTTGCTGGGACAGGGGGACCGGGCAATGAGCAGTTCTTC. Amino acid sequence: CSVAGTGGPGNEQFF.

CDR3 DNA sequence: TGTGCCTGGACGTCGGGGGGCATCACTGAAGCTTTCTTT. It is translated as CAWTSGGITEAFF. The rearrangement links TRBV30 to TRBJ1-1, with D tentatively TRBD1 (6 bases). The CDR3 is made up of 13 amino acids. The V and J ends lost 4 bases and 4 bases respectively, with 13 bases between them. CDR1 is GTSNPN and CDR2 is SVGIG in the germline V gene (reference sequence).

In this sample, this clonotype turned up a few times. CDR3 nucleotides: TGCAGTGCTAGGGGACAGGGGAACACCGGGGAGCTGTTTTTT. This gives the protein CSARGQGNTGELFF. V gene TRBV20-1 combines with J gene TRBJ2-2; 9 bases align to TRBD1. The CDR3 runs 14 residues. Per the germline V gene, CDR1 is DFQATT and CDR2 is SNEGSKA (reference sequence). V lost 3 bases to trimming and J lost 1 base; unmatched junction nucleotides: 0.

The chain employs TRBV20-1 and TRBJ1-3; D is ambiguous. This CDR3 spans 14 amino acids. Trimming stripped 5 bases from V and 2 bases from J, with 13 bases between. Germline assignment: CDR1 DFQATT and CDR2 SNEGSKA (reference sequence). The CDR3 coding sequence is TGCAGTGCTGGGCCCGGATTGGCTGGAAACACCATATATTTT. The encoded protein is CSAGPGLAGNTIYF.

This clonotype has a single count. J is TRBJ2-7 and V is TRBV12-3 or TRBV12-4; TRBD1 aligns across 9 bases. The CDR3 has 15 amino acids. The junction had 6 bases not matched to a gene; V was cut back by 5 bases and J by 1 base. Here the CDR3 reads CASSPDGQGSYEQYF. The DNA of the CDR3 is TGTGCCAGCAGTCCCGATGGACAGGGGTCCTACGAGCAGTACTTC.

J is TRBJ1-2 and V is TRBV5-4; D possibly corresponds to TRBD1 (5 bases). V was pared by 4 bases and J by 2 bases, with 12 bases between. The CDR3 is 14 amino acids. Germline V gene data show CDR1 as SGHNT and CDR2 as YYREEE (reference sequence). In DNA form, the CDR3 reads TGTGCCAGCAGCACCGGGACGGAGAACTATGGCTACACCTTC. Translation: CASSTGTENYGYTF.

The genes are TRBV10-3 and TRBJ2-3; 10 bases are shared with TRBD1. Germline CDR1 reads ENHRY; CDR2 reads SYGVKD. Losses at the gene ends were 6 bases for V and 1 base for J; bases not matched to a gene: 4. The CDR3 contains 15 residues. The CDR3 sequence: CAISGGTGGTDTQYF. The CDR3 coding sequence is TGTGCCATCAGCGGAGGGACAGGGGGCACAGATACGCAGTATTTT.

This chain uses TRBV6-5 with TRBJ2-2, with TRBD1 identical over 7 bases. The CDR3 is made up of 12 amino acids. CDR1 and CDR2 from the germline V gene are MNHEY and SVGAGI. The CDR3 bases are TGTGTACTACAGGGGCACACCGGGGAGCTGTTTTTT. This encodes CVLQGHTGELFF.

The chain has TRBV29-1 and TRBJ2-1; 8 bases fit TRBD2. The length of the CDR3 is 15 residues. Trimming took 3 bases from V and 6 from J; bases not matched to a gene: 10. The V gene's germline CDR1 is SQVTM and CDR2 ANQGSEA. CDR3 nucleotides: TGCAGCGTTGAGCTACTAGCGGCCCAATTCAATGAGCAGTTCTTC. This sequence encodes CSVELLAAQFNEQFF.